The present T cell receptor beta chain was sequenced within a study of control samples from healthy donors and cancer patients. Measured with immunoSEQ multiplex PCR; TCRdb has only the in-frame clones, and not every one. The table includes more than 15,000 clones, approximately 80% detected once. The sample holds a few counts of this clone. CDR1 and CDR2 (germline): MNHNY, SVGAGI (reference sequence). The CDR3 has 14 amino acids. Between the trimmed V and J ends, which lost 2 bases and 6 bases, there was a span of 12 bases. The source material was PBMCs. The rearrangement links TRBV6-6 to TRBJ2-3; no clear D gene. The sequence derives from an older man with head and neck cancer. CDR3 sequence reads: CASSYSRSWDTQYF. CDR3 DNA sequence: TGTGCCAGCAGTTACAGCCGCTCATGGGATACGCAGTATTTT.